What follows describes a single T cell receptor (beta chain). Its antigen remains unidentified. Within one base of it there is no much larger clone, and no base qualities were kept. Collaborating institutions collected whole blood in K2EDTA tubes following their own protocols. Collaborator samples were shipped for TCRbeta analysis as frozen whole blood, isolated PBMCs, or DNA extracted from either sample type. TCRbeta CDR3 regions were amplified from genomic DNA using the immunoSEQ Assay, a bias-controlled multiplex PCR. From the authors' description of their analysis: The number of nucleated cells in each sample was estimated by amplification of reference gene primers within the assay. To quantify the absolute abundance of each unique TCRbeta CDR3 rearrangement, sequence reads were collapsed and filtered. Productive Simpson clonality was computed per sample as the square root of Simpson's diversity index over productive rearrangements. The immuneACCESS repertoire file appears here via TCRdb, limited to in-frame rearrangements. These files lack a portion of the clones; in checked studies, under half of the deficit traces to unresolved V genes, and the cause of the others is not known. D and trimming come from the DNA, and the V and J calls and clone size come from that table. For this sample the table gives 85,000 to 100,000 clones, of which 90% were detected only once. The biggest ten clones account for 1.7% of the sample.

These data belong to a study of blood T cell repertoires in COVID-19 (dated by TCRdb to the early 2020s). Regarding the complete study: The collaborator samples originated in the United States, Italy and Spain and spanned the acute and convalescent phases of COVID-19. A de-identified subject ID, COVID-19 status, age in years and sex were almost always included in the sample metadata. Samples were obtained from the ongoing ImmuneRACE study (first 160 participants) and from over 1,000 subjects provided by 6 global collaborators. Where available, HLA class I and class II types were obtained from metadata supplied by the sample provider rather than from assay-based typing. The repertoires were released in a freely available public database intended as a resource for research on the immune response to SARS-CoV-2. The prospective study material was composed of cDNA or gDNA derived from T cells, B-cell-depleted T cells, or PBMCs. Subjects who had been exposed to COVID-19, were actively infected with it, or had recovered from it provided the deeply sampled blood TCRbeta repertoires that made up the dataset. What the authors observed across the whole study: Clinical and demographic metadata were provided uncurated, with the amount varying by source and participant.

The receptor was derived from a man between 60 and 70 years old with acute or convalescent COVID-19. Sequenced: peripheral blood.

The CDR3 reads CASSLDPFSGANVLTF. The nucleotides read TGCGCCAGCAGCTTGGATCCGTTCTCTGGGGCCAACGTCCTGACTTTC. This chain joins TRBV5-1 to TRBJ2-6; the D gene assignment is ambiguous. Sequences SGHRS (CDR1) and YFSETQ (CDR2) are obtained from the germline V gene. The cysteine opens and the phenylalanine closes a CDR3 of 16 amino acids. The sequence is cut down to CDR3 DNA, 48 bases in frame from base 1. V was cut back by 0 bases and J by 0 bases, leaving a gap of 7 bases between them.